Listed here are 10 T cell receptor beta chains from one sample, sequenced in a study of cytomegalovirus exposure and HLA in healthy donors. PCR was performed using 60 Vbeta and 13 Jbeta primers. Some clones are missing from TCRdb's copy, which holds only in-frame ones; the method was immunoSEQ multiplex PCR. There are under 200,000 clones in the sample; about three quarters occur only once, and 3.1% lies in the top ten. The sequencing input was PBMCs. Receptor source: a female donor in good health and CMV-seronegative.

This chain links TRBV7-3 with TRBJ2-1, with TRBD2 as a possible D gene (6 bases). Germline V CDR1 and CDR2: SGHTA, FQGTGA. The ends were cut back, 10 bases at V and 4 bases at J, with 17 bases in the middle. CDR3 length: 14 amino acids. CDR3 protein: CANLRAGRYNEQFF. For the CDR3, the DNA is TGTGCCAACCTCCGTGCGGGGCGGTACAATGAGCAGTTCTTC.

The V gene is TRBV2, the J gene TRBJ1-1; TRBD1 is a possible D gene (5 bases). Per germline, CDR1 SNHLY and CDR2 FYNNEI. Trimming removed 6 bases from V and 1 base from J, with 18 bases in between. This CDR3 region has 16 residues. CDR3 bases: TGTGCCAGCAGAGAGGGGAGGATTATTACGAACACTGAAGCTTTCTTT. It is translated as CASREGRIITNTEAFF.

This clone was seen only a few times. This CDR3 is CASSHLAGVGNEQFF. The CDR3 DNA sequence: TGCGCCAGCAGCCACCTAGCGGGGGTGGGCAATGAGCAGTTCTTC. This sequence joins TRBV4-1 and TRBJ2-1, with 10 bases that match TRBD2. V lost 3 bases to trimming and J lost 6 bases; unmatched junction nucleotides: 5. The germline V gene has CDR1 MGHRA and CDR2 YSYEKL. The CDR3 is made up of 15 amino acids.

The V gene is TRBV10-3, the J gene TRBJ1-2; possible D gene TRBD1, 6 bases. The CDR3 extends over 13 amino acids. Trimming took 5 bases from V and 7 from J, leaving 14 bases between them. CDR1 and CDR2 from the germline V gene are ENHRY and SYGVKD. CDR3 in amino acids: CAISLTGERGYTF. For the CDR3, the DNA is TGTGCCATCAGTCTGACAGGTGAGCGTGGCTACACCTTC.

This chain uses TRBV7-8 with TRBJ1-2, with 9 bases matching TRBD1. The CDR3 is made up of 14 amino acids. V lost 4 bases and J lost 3; bases outside the gene matches: 3. Germline V gene lookup returns CDR1 SGHVS and CDR2 FQNEAQ. This chain's CDR3 is CASSWGQGDYGYTF. In DNA, the CDR3 is TGTGCCAGCAGCTGGGGACAGGGAGACTATGGCTACACCTTC.

The rearrangement uses TRBV5-4 and TRBJ1-5, with unresolved D. The CDR3 is 14 residues long. Germline V lookup: CDR1 SGHNT, CDR2 YYREEE (reference sequence). V was shortened by 1 base and J by 3 bases, with 8 bases between the two germline ends. Here the CDR3 DNA reads TGTGCCAGCAGCTTGTCCGGGATCAATCAGCCCCAGCATTTT. Amino acids: CASSLSGINQPQHF.

This clone was seen a few times. The V call is TRBV5-1, the J call TRBJ1-1; a possible D gene is TRBD1 (5 bases). Germline V gene data show CDR1 as SGHRS and CDR2 as YFSETQ. The germline V and J ends were trimmed by 0 bases and 0 bases, with 9 bases remaining between them. The CDR3 is made up of 15 amino acids. CDR3 nucleotides: TGCGCCAGCAGCTTGGGGGGACTGGTGAACACTGAAGCTTTCTTT. It codes for CASSLGGLVNTEAFF.

This CDR3 reads CASSRYRDEQYF. The CDR3 DNA reads as TGTGCCAGCAGCCGCTACAGGGACGAGCAGTACTTC. The chain has TRBV28 and TRBJ2-7, with D maybe TRBD1 (6 bases). Trimming stripped 6 bases from V and 5 bases from J, with 11 bases between. The CDR3 extends over 12 amino acids. Germline V gives CDR1 MDHEN, CDR2 SYDVKM. The full variable domain, rest sourced from reference TRBV28 and TRBJ2-7, is DVKVTQSSRYLVKRTGEKVFLECVQDMDHENMFWYRQDPGLGLRLIYFSYDVKMKEKGDIPEGYSVSREKKERFSLILESASTNQTSMYLCASSRYRDEQYFGPGTRLTVT.

This chain links TRBV6-5 with TRBJ1-2, with 7 bases aligning to TRBD1. The V gene end was trimmed by 0 bases and the J gene end by 4 bases; junction bases not matched to a gene: 8. The CDR3 is made up of 16 amino acids. Germline CDR1 MNHEY, CDR2 SVGAGI. In DNA form, the CDR3 reads TGTGCCAGCAGTTACTCGACGACAGGGTGGTCCTATGGCTACACCTTC. This encodes CASSYSTTGWSYGYTF.

V usage is TRBV5-6 and J usage is TRBJ1-1, with D possibly being TRBD1 (6 bases). V lost 0 bases and J 2 bases, leaving 23 bases between the germline ends. Looked up from germline, CDR1 is SGHDT and CDR2 is YYEEEE. The CDR3 contains 19 residues. The CDR3 DNA sequence: TGTGCCAGCAGCTTGGGTATTCGGAGGACAGAATACACCAACACTGAAGCTTTCTTT. Amino acids: CASSLGIRRTEYTNTEAFF. Full variable domain (remainder filled in from reference TRBV5-6 and TRBJ1-1): DAGVTQSPTHLIKTRGQQVTLRCSPKSGHDTVSWYQQALGQGPQFIFQYYEEEERQRGNFPDRFSGHQFPNYSSELNVNALLLGDSALYLCASSLGIRRTEYTNTEAFFGQGTRLTVV.